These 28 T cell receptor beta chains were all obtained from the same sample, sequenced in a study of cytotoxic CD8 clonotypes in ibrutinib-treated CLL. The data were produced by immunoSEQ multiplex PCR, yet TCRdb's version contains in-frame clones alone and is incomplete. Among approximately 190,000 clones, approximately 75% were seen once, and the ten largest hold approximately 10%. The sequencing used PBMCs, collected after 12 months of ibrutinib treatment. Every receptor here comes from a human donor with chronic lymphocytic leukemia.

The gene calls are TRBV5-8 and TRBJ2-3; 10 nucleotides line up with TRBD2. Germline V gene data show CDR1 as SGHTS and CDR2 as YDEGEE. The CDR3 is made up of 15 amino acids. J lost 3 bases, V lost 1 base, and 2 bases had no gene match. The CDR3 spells CASSLLLAGTDTQYF. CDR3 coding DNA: TGTGCCAGCAGCTTGCTACTAGCGGGAACAGATACGCAGTATTTT.

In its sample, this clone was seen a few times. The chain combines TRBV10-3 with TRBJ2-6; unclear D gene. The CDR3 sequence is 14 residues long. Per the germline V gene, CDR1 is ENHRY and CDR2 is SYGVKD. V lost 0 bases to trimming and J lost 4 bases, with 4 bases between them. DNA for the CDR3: TGTGCCATCAGTGAGTCTGAGGGGGCCAACGTCCTGACTTTC. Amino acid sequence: CAISESEGANVLTF.

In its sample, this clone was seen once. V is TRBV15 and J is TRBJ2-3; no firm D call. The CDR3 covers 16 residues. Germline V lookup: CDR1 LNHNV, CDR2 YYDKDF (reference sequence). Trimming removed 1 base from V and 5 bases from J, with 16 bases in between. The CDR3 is CATSRGISTLGDTQYF. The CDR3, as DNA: TGTGCCACCAGCAGAGGAATAAGCACCCTAGGAGATACGCAGTATTTT. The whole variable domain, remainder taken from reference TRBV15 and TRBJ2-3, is DAMVIQNPRYQVTQFGKPVTLSCSQTLNHNVMYWYQQKSSQAPKLLFHYYDKDFNNEADTPDNFQSRRPNTSFCFLDIRSPGLGDTAMYLCATSRGISTLGDTQYFGPGTRLTVL.

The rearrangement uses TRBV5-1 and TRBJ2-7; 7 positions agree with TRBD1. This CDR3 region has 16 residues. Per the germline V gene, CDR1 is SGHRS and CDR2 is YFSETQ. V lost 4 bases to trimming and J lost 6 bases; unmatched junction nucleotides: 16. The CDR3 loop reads CASSKGQATYLIEQYF. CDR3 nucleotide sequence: TGCGCCAGCAGCAAAGGACAGGCCACATACCTGATCGAGCAGTACTTC.

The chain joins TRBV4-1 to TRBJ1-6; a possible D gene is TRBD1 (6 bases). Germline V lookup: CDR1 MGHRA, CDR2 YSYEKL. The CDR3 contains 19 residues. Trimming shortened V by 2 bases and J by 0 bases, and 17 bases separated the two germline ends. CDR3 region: CASSQSSDSFSSYNSPLHF. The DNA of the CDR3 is TGCGCCAGCAGCCAATCTTCGGACAGTTTTAGCTCCTATAATTCACCCCTCCACTTT.

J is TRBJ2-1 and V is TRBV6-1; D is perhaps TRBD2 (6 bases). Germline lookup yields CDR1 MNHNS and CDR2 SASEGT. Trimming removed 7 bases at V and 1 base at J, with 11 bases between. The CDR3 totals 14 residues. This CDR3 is CASIASVSYNEQFF. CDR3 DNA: TGTGCCAGCATTGCTAGCGTATCCTACAATGAGCAGTTCTTC.

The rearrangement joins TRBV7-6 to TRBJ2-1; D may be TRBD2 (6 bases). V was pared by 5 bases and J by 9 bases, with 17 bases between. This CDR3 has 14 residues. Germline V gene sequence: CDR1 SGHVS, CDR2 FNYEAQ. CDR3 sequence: CASSGTHGRIEQFF. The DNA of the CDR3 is TGTGCCAGCAGCGGGACTCATGGACGTATTGAGCAGTTCTTC.

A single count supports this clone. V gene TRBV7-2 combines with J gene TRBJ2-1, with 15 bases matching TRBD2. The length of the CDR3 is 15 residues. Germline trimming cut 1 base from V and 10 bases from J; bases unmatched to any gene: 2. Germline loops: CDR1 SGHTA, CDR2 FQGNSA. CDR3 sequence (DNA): TGTGCCAGCAGCTTAGGTGGACTAGCGGGGGGGGAGCAGTTCTTC. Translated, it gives CASSLGGLAGGEQFF.

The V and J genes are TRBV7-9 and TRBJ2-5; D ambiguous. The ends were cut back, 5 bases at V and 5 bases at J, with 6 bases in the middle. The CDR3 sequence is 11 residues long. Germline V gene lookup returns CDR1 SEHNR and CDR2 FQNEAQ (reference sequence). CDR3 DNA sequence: TGTGCCAGCAGCGTCGGGGAGACCCAGTACTTC. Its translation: CASSVGETQYF.

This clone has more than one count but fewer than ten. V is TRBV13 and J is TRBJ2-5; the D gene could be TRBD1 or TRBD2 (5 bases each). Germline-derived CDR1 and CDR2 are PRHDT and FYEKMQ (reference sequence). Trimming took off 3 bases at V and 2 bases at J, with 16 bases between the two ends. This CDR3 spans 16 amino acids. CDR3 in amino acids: CASSFRDQGWQETQYF. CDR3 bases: TGTGCCAGCAGCTTCCGGGACCAGGGATGGCAAGAGACCCAGTACTTC. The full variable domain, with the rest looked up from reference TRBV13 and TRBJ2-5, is AAGVIQSPRHLIKEKRETATLKCYPIPRHDTVYWYQQGPGQDPQFLISFYEKMQSDKGSIPDRFSAQQFSDYHSELNMSSLELGDSALYFCASSFRDQGWQETQYFGPGTRLLVL.

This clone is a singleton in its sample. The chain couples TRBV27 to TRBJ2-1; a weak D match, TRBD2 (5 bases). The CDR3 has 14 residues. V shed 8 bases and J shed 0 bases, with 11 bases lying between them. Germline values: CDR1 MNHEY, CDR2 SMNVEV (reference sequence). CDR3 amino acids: CASRLQSSYNEQFF. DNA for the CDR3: TGTGCCAGCCGACTACAAAGCTCCTACAATGAGCAGTTCTTC.

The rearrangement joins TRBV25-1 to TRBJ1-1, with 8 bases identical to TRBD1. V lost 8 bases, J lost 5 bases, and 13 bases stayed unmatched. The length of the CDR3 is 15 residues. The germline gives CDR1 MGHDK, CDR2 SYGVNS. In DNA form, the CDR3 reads TGTGCCAGCGCCCACCGGACAGGGTTTATGACTGAAGCTTTCTTT. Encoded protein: CASAHRTGFMTEAFF.

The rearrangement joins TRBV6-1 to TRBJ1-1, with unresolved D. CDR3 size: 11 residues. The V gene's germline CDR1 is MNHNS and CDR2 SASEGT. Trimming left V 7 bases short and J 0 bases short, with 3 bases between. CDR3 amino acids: CASNLNTEAFF. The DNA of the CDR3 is TGTGCCAGCAATTTGAACACTGAAGCTTTCTTT.

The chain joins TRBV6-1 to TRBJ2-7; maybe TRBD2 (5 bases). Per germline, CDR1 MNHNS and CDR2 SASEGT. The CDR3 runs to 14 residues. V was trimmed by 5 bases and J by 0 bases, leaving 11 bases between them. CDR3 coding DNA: TGTGCCAGCAGTCCCGGCGGGTTCTCCTACGAGCAGTACTTC. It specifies CASSPGGFSYEQYF.

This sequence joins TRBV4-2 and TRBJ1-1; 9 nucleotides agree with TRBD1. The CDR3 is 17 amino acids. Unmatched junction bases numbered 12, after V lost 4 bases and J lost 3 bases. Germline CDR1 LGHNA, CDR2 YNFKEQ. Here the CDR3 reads CASSPSPGQGLDTEAFF. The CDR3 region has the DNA TGTGCCAGCAGCCCTTCACCGGGACAGGGTTTGGACACTGAAGCTTTCTTT.

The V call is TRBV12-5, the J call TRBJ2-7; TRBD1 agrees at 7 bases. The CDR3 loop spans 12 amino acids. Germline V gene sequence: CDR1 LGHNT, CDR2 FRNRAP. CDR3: CAGGRLNYEQYF. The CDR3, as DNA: TGTGCAGGGGGCAGGTTAAACTACGAGCAGTACTTC.

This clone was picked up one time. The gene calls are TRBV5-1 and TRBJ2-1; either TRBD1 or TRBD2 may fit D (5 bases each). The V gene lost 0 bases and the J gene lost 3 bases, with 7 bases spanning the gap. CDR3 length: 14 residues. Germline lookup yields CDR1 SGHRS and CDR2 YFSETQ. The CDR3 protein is CASSLGGIYNEQFF. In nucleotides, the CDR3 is TGCGCCAGCAGCTTGGGGGGGATCTACAATGAGCAGTTCTTC.

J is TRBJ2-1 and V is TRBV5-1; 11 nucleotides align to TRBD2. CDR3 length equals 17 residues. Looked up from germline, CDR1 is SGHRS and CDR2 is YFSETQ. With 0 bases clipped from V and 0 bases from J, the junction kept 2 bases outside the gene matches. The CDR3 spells CASSLALAGGSYNEQFF. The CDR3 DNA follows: TGCGCCAGCAGCTTGGCTCTAGCGGGGGGCTCCTACAATGAGCAGTTCTTC.

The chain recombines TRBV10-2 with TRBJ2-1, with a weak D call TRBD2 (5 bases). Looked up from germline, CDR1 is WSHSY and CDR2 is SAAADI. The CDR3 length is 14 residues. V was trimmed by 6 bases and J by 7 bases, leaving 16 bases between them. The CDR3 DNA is TGCGCCAGCAGGGGAGCAGGACTCCCTAATGAGCAGTTCTTC. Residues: CASRGAGLPNEQFF.

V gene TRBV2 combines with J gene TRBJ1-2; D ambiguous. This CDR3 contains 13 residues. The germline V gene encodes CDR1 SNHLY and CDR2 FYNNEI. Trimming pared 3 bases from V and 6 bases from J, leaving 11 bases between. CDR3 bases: TGTGCCAGCAGTGACGTCGCTGGTAATGGCTACACCTTC. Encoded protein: CASSDVAGNGYTF.

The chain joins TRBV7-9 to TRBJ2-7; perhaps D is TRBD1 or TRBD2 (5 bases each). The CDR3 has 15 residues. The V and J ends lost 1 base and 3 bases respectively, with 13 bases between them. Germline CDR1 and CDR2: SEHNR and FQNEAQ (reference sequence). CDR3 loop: CASSLESGAFYEQYF. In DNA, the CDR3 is TGTGCCAGCAGCTTAGAATCCGGGGCCTTCTACGAGCAGTACTTC.

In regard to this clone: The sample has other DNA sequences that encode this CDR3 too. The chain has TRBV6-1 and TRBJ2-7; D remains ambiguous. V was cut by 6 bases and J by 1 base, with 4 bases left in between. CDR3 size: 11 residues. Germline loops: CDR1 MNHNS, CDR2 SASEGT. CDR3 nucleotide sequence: TGTGCCAGCAGCGTTTCCTACGAGCAGTACTTC. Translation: CASSVSYEQYF.

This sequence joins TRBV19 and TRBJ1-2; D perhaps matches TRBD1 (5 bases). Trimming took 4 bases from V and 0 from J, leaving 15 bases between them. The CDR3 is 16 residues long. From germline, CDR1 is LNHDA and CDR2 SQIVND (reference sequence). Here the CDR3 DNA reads TGTGCCAGTAGTACACTCCGACAGCCTACTAACTATGGCTACACCTTC. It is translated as CASSTLRQPTNYGYTF.

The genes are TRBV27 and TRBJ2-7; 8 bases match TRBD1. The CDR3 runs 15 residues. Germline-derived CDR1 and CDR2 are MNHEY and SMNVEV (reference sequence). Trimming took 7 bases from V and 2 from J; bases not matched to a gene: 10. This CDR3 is CASKRQGARTYEQYF. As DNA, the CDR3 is TGTGCCAGCAAAAGGCAGGGGGCGCGAACCTACGAGCAGTACTTC.

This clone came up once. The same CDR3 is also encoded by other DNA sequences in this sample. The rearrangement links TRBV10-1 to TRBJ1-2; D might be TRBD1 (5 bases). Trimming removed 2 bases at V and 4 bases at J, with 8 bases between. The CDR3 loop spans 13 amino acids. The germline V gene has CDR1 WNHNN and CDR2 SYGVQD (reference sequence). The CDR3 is CASSEAGGYGYTF. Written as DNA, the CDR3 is TGCGCCAGCAGTGAGGCCGGGGGCTATGGCTACACCTTC.

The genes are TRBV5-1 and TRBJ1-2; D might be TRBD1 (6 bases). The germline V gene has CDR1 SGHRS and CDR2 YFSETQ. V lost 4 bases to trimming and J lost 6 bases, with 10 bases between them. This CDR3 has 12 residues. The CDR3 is CASSPDRDGYTF. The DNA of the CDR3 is TGCGCCAGCAGCCCGGACAGAGATGGCTACACCTTC.

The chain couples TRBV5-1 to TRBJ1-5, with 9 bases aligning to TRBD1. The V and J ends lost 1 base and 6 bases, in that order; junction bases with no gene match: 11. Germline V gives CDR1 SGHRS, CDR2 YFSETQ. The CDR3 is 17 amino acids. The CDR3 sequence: CASSLLPGQGMSQPQHF. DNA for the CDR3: TGCGCCAGCAGCTTGCTCCCGGGACAGGGAATGAGTCAGCCCCAGCATTTT.

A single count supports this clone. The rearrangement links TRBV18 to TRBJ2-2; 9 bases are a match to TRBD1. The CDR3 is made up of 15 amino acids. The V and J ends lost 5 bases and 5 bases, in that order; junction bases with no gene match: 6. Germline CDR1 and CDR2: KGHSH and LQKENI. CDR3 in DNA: TGTGCCAGCTCATGGGACAGGGAGCAAACCGGGGAGCTGTTTTTT. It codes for CASSWDREQTGELFF.